The clone carrying this T cell receptor (beta chain) occurred a few times. Its antigen is as yet unknown. Germline V gene sequence: CDR1 MNHEY, CDR2 SVGAGI. The length of the CDR3 is 15 residues. Trimming left V 2 bases short and J 2 bases short, with 12 bases between. The treatment is: approximately nine-day PBMC culture with coronavirus spike peptide pools or control peptides (ViraFEST assay). These data originate in a study of vaccination and CD4 T cells after COVID-19. Sequencing of cultured CD4+ T cell DNA used the Oncomine TCR Beta short-read assay. MiXCR, applied by TCRdb to the PCR reads, yields one record per CDR3 protein. The sample has around 19,000 distinct CDR3 sequences; 45% to 60% are singletons.

The rearrangement links TRBV6-5 to TRBJ2-5, with TRBD2 as a possible D gene (6 bases). This TCR came from a human donor who had recovered from COVID-19. Sequencing used CD4+ T cells from blood, cultured in vitro. CDR3 residues: CASSYSSGVQETQYF. As DNA, the CDR3 is TGTGCCAGCAGTTACAGTTCGGGGGTACAAGAGACCCAGTACTTC.